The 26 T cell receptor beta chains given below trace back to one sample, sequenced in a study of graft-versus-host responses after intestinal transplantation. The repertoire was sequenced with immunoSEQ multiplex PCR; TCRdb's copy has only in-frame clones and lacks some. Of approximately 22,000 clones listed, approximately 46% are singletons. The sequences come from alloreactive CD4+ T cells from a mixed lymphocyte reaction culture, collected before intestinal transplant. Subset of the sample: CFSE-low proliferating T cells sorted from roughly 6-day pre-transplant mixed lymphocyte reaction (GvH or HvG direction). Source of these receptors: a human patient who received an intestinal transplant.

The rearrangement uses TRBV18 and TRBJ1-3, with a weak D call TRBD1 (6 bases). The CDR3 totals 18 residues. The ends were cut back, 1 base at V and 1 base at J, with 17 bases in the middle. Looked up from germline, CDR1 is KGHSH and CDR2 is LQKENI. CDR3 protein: CASSPLLYLQGSGNTIYF. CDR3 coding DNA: TGTGCCAGCTCACCACTCTTATACCTACAGGGATCTGGAAACACCATATATTTT.

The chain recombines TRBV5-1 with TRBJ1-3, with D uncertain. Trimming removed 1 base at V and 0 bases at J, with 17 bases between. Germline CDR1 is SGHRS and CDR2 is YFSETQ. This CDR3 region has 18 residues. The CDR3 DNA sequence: TGCGCCAGCAGCTTGAATCCCGGACTTTCAGCCTCTGGAAACACCATATATTTT. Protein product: CASSLNPGLSASGNTIYF.

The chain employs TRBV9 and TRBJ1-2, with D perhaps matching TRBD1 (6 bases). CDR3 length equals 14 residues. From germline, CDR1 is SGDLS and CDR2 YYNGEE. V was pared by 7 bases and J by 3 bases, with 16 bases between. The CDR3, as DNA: TGTGCCAGCGGGGGGGGGCATGAATACTATGGCTACACCTTC. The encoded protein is CASGGGHEYYGYTF.

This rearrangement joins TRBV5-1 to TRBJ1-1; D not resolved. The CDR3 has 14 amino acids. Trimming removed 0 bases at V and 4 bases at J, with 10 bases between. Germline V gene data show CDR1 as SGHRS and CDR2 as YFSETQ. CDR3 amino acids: CASSLVRGFTEAFF. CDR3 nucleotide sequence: TGCGCCAGCAGCTTGGTGAGAGGGTTCACTGAAGCTTTCTTT.

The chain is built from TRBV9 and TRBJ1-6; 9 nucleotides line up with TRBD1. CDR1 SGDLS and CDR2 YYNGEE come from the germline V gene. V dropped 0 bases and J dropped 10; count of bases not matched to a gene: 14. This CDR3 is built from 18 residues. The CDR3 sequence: CASSVACGGDREFSPLHF. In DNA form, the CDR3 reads TGTGCCAGCAGCGTAGCTTGCGGTGGGGACAGGGAATTCTCACCCCTCCACTTT.

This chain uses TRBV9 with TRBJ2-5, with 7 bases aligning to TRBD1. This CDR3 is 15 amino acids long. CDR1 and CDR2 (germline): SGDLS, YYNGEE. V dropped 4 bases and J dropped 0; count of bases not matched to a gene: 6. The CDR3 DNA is TGTGCCAGCAGCTCCCAGGACAGGAACCAAGAGACCCAGTACTTC. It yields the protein CASSSQDRNQETQYF.

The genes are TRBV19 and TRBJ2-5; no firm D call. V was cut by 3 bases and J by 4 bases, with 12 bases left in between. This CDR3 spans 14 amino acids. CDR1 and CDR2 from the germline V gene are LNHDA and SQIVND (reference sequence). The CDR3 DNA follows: TGTGCCAGTAGTATCTTTTTATGGAGAGAGACCCAGTACTTC. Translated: CASSIFLWRETQYF.

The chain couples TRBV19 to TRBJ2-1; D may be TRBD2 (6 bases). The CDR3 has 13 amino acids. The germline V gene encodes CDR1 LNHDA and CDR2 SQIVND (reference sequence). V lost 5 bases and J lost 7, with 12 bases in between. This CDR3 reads CASSPGLLNEQFF. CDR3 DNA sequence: TGTGCCAGTAGTCCGGGACTCCTTAATGAGCAGTTCTTC. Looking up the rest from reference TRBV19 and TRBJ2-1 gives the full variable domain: DGGITQSPKYLFRKEGQNVTLSCEQNLNHDAMYWYRQDPGQGLRLIYYSQIVNDFQKGDIAEGYSVSREKKESFPLTVTSAQKNPTAFYLCASSPGLLNEQFFGPGTRLTVL.

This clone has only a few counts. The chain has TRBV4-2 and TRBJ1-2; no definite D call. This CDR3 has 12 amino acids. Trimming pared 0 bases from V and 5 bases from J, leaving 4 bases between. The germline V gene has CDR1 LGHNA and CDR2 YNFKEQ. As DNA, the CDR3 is TGTGCCAGCAGCCAAGACCAGTATGGCTACACCTTC. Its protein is CASSQDQYGYTF.

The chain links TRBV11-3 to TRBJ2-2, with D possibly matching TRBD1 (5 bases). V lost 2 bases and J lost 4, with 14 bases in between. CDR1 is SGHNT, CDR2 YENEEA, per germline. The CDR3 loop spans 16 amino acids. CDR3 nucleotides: TGTGCCAGCAGCTTAAACTTGCAGGGTGGCACCGGGGAGCTGTTTTTT. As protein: CASSLNLQGGTGELFF.

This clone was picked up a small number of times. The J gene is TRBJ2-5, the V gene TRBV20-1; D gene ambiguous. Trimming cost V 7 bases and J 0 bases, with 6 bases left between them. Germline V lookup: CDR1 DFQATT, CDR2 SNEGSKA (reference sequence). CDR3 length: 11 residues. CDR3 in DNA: TGCAGTGTGCGGCACCAAGAGACCCAGTACTTC. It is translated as CSVRHQETQYF.

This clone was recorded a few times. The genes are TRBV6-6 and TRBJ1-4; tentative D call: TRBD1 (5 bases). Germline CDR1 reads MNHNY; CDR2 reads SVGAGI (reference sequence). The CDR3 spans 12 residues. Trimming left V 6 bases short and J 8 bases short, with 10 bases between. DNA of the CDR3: TGTGCCAGCAGCCGGGGGGGGGAAAAACTGTTTTTT. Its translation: CASSRGGEKLFF.

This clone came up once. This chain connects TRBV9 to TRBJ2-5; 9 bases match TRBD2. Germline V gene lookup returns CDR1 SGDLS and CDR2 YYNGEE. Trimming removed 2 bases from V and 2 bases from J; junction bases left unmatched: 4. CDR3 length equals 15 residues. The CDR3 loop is CASSVLAGPQETQYF. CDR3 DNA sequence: TGTGCCAGCAGCGTTCTAGCGGGGCCTCAAGAGACCCAGTACTTC.

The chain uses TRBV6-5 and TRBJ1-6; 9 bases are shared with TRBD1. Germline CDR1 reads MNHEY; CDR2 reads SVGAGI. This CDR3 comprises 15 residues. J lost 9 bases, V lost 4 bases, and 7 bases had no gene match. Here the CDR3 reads CASSWGTGQSSPLHF. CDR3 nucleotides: TGTGCCAGCAGTTGGGGGACAGGGCAGAGTTCACCCCTCCACTTT.

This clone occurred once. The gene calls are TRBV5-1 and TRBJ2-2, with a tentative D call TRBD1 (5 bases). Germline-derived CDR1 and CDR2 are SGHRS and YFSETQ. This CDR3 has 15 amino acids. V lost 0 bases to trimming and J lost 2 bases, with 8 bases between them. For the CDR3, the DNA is TGCGCCAGCAGCTTGGCCCAGGGAAACACCGGGGAGCTGTTTTTT. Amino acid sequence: CASSLAQGNTGELFF. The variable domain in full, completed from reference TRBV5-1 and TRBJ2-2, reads KAGVTQTPRYLIKTRGQQVTLSCSPISGHRSVSWYQQTPGQGLQFLFEYFSETQRNKGNFPGRFSGRQFSNSRSEMNVSTLELGDSALYLCASSLAQGNTGELFFGEGSRLTVL.

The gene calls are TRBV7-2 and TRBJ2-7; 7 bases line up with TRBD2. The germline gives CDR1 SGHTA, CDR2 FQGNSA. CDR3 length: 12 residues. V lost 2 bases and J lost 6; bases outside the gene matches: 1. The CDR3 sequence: CASSLWGGEQYF. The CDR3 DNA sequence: TGTGCCAGCAGCTTATGGGGGGGCGAGCAGTACTTC. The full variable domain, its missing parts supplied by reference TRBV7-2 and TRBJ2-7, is GAGVSQSPSNKVTEKGKDVELRCDPISGHTALYWYRQSLGQGLEFLIYFQGNSAPDKSGLPSDRFSAERTGGSVSTLTIQRTQQEDSAVYLCASSLWGGEQYFGPGTRLTVT.

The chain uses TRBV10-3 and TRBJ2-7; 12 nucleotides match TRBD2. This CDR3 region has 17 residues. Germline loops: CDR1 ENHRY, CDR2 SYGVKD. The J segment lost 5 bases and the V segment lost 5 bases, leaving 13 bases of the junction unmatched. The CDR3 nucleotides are TGTGCCATCAGTCCCCGGACTAGCGGGGCAGCCAATAACGAGCAGTACTTC. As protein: CAISPRTSGAANNEQYF.

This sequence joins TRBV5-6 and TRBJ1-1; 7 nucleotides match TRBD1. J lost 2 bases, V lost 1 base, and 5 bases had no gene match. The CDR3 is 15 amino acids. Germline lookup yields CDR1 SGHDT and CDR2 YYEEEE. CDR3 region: CASSLFGTANTEAFF. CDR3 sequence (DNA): TGTGCCAGCAGCTTGTTCGGGACAGCCAACACTGAAGCTTTCTTT.

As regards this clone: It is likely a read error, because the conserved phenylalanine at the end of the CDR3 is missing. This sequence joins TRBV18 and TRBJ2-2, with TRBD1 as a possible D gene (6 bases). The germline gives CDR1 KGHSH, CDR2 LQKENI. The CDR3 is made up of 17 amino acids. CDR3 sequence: CAGSPQKTGLTTGELFL. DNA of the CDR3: TGTGCCGGCTCACCGCAAAAAACAGGGTTGACGACCGGGGAGCTGTTTCTT.

The CDR3 coding sequence is TGTGCCAGCAGCCCTGACAGAGCCCCCGGGGAGCTGTTTTTT. Translated, it gives CASSPDRAPGELFF. This rearrangement joins TRBV5-4 to TRBJ2-2; D might be TRBD1 (5 bases). The germline gives CDR1 SGHNT, CDR2 YYREEE (reference sequence). The CDR3 is made up of 14 amino acids. V shed 4 bases and J shed 6 bases, with 13 bases lying between them.

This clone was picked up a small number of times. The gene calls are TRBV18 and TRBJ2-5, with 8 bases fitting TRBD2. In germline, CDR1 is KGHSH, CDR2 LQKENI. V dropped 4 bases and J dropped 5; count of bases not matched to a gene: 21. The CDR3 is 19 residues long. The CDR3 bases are TGTGCCAGCTCACAACAGCGGAGACTAGCGCCCACTCAGGGGGAGACCCAGTACTTC. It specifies CASSQQRRLAPTQGETQYF.

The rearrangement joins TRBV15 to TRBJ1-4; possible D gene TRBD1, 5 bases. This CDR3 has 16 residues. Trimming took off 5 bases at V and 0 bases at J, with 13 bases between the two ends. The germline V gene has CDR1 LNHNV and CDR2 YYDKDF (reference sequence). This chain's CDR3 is CATSGHWGATNEKLFF. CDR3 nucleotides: TGTGCCACCAGCGGGCATTGGGGGGCAACTAATGAAAAACTGTTTTTT.

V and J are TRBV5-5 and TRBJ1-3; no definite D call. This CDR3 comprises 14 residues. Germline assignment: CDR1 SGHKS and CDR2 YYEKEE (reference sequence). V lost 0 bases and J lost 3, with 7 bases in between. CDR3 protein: CASSLGRLGNTIYF. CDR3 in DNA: TGTGCCAGCAGCTTGGGGCGGCTTGGAAACACCATATATTTT.

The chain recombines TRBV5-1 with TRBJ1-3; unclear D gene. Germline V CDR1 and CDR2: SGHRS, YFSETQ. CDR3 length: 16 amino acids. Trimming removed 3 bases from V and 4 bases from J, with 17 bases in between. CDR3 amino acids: CASSSTGPGVGNTIYF. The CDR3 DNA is TGCGCCAGCAGCTCAACTGGGCCCGGGGTCGGAAACACCATATATTTT.

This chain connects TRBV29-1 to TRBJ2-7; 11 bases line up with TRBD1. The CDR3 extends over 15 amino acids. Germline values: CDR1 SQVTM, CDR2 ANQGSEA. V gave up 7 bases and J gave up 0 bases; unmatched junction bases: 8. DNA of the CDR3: TGCAGCGGGAAGGTCGGACAGGGGGCCTCCTACGAGCAGTACTTC. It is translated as CSGKVGQGASYEQYF.

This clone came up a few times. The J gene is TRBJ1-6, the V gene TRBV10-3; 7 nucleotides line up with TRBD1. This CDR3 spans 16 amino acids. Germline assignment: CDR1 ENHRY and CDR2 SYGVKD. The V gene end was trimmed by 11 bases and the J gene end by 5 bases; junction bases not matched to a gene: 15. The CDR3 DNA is TGTGCCTCACTCCCCGGGACAGCCCCAAATAATTCACCCCTCCACTTT. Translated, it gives CASLPGTAPNNSPLHF.